This note documents a single T cell receptor beta chain sequence. Its antigen is unidentified. Method: immunoSEQ multiplex PCR; TCRdb's copy keeps in-frame clones and lacks some. The repertoire has under 150,000 clones, approximately 90% of them found once; the top ten carry about a tenth. This specimen comes from a study of T cell responses to AZD1222 COVID-19 vaccine. General study findings and limits: Just a handful of people given AZD1222 tested seropositive at baseline. Females made up more of the donors, who were largely white British, and clonal diversity may have come out too low. CD4 TCRs linked to vaccination spanned spike, dominating at 160-218 and 743-854.

This CDR3 is built from 17 residues. Trimming removed 5 bases at V and 0 bases at J, with 17 bases between. CDR1 is MNHEY and CDR2 is SMNVEV in the germline V gene (reference sequence). The J gene is TRBJ1-3, the V gene TRBV27, with D perhaps TRBD1 (5 bases). This receptor was obtained from an adult who received the AZD1222 COVID-19 vaccine. Specimen: peripheral blood, collected 28 days after the second AZD1222 dose. CDR3 region: CASSPTTVTHSGNTIYF. The DNA of the CDR3 is TGTGCCAGCAGTCCCACGACAGTGACCCACTCTGGAAACACCATATATTTT.